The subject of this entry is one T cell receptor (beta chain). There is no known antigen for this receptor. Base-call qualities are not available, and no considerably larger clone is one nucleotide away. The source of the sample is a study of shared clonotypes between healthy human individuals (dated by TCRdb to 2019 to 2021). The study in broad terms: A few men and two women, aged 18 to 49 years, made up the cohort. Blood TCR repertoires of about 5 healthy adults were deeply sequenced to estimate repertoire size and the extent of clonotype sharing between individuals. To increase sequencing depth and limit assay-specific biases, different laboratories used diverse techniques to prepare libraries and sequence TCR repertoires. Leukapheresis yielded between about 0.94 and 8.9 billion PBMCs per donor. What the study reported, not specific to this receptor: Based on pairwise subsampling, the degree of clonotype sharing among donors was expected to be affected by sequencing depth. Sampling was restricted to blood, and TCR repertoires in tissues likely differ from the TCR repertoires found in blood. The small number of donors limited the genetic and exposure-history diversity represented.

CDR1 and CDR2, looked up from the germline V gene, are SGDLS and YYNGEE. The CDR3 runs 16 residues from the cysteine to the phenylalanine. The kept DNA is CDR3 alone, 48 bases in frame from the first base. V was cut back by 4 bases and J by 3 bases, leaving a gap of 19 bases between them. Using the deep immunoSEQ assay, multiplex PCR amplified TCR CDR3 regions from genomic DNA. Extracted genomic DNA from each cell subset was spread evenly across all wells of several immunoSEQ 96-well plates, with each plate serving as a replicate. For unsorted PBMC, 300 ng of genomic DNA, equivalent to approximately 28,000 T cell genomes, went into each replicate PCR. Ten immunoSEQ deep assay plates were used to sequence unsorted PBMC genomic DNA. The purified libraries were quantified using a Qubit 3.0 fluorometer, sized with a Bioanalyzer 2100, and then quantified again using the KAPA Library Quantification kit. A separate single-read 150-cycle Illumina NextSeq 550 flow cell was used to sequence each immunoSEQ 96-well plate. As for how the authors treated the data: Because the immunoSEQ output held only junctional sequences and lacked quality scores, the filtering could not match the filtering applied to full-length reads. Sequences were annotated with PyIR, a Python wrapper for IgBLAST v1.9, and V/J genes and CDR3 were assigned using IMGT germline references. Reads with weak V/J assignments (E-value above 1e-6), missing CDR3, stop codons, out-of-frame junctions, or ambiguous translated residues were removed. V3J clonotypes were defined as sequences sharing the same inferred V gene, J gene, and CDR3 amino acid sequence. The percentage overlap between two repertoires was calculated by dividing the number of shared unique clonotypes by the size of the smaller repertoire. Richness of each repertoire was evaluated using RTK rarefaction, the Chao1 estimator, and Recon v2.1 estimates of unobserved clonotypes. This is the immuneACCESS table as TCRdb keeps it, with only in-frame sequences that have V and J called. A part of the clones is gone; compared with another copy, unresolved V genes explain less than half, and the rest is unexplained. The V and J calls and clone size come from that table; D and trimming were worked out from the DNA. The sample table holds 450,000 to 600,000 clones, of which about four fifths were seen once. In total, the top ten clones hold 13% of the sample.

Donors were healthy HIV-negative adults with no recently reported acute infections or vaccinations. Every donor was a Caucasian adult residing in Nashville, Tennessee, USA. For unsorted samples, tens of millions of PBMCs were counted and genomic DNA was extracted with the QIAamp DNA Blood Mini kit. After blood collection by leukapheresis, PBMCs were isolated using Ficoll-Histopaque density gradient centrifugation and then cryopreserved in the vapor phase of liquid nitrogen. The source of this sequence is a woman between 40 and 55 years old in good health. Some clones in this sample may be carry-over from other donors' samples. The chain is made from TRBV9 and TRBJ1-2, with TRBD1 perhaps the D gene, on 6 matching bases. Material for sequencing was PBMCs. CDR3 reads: CASSLSVGASDYGYTF. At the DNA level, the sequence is TGTGCCAGCAGCCTAAGCGTGGGGGCCTCGGACTATGGCTACACCTTC.